A single sample gave rise to the 5 T cell receptor beta chains below, sequenced in a study of CD4 T cells in relation to SARS-CoV-2 and coronaviruses. Repertoires were generated with immunoSEQ multiplex PCR, while TCRdb's copy carries only in-frame clones and drops some. The sample contains about 38,000 clones, around four fifths of which appear only once. These receptors' targets are unknown. The specimen was memory CD4+ T cells from PBMCs, cultured in vitro. These TCRs come from an adult with COVID-19.

The V gene is TRBV5-4, the J gene TRBJ2-1; 12 nucleotides align to TRBD2. V shed 7 bases, J shed 6 bases, and the junction held 2 bases outside the gene matches. The length of the CDR3 is 13 residues. Germline CDR1 is SGHNT and CDR2 is YYREEE (reference sequence). In DNA, the CDR3 is TGTGCCAGCCTAGCGGGAGGGTCCAATGAGCAGTTCTTC. This encodes CASLAGGSNEQFF.

This clone was seen a single time. The chain carries TRBV5-1 and TRBJ1-2, with D perhaps TRBD1 (6 bases). CDR3 length: 15 residues. Germline lookup yields CDR1 SGHRS and CDR2 YFSETQ. V lost 3 bases to trimming and J lost 6 bases, with 18 bases between them. The CDR3 sequence: CASSSLRGAGHGYTF. The CDR3 coding sequence is TGCGCCAGCAGCTCACTTCGGGGGGCCGGTCATGGCTACACCTTC.

By frequency in the sample, this clone is large. The CDR3 spells CASSYRGGYNEQFF. In DNA form, the CDR3 reads TGTGCCAGCAGTTACCGGGGAGGGTACAATGAGCAGTTCTTC. The chain carries TRBV6-2 or TRBV6-3 and TRBJ2-1; 7 bases align to TRBD2. Germline V gives CDR1 MNHEY, CDR2 SVGEGT. The V segment lost 2 bases and the J segment 4 bases; nucleotides outside the gene matches: 2. The CDR3 is made up of 14 amino acids.

The chain is built from TRBV7-3 and TRBJ2-5, with D possibly TRBD2 on 5 matching bases. The CDR3 sequence is 14 residues long. Germline CDR1 reads SGHTA; CDR2 reads FQGTGA. Trimming took 4 bases from V and 5 from J, leaving 14 bases between them. The DNA of the CDR3 is TGTGCCAGCAGCTCTGGGAGCTTTGGGGAGACCCAGTACTTC. As protein: CASSSGSFGETQYF.

The CDR3 reads CSAYWSDEQFF. CDR3 nucleotides: TGCAGTGCTTACTGGTCTGATGAGCAGTTCTTC. This chain connects TRBV20-1 to TRBJ2-1; D gene unclear. This CDR3 has 11 residues. The V end lost 5 bases, the J end lost 8 bases, and 10 bases lay between the germline ends. Germline V gives CDR1 DFQATT, CDR2 SNEGSKA (reference sequence).